The 28 T cell receptor beta chains in this list originate from one sample, sequenced in a study of identifying expanded T cells in peripheral blood. The data were produced by immunoSEQ multiplex PCR, yet TCRdb's version contains in-frame clones alone and is incomplete. The sample consists of tens of thousands of clones, about 83% of them appearing once. Sequencing was done on a sample of blood. The receptors shown here come from a person between 18 and 75 years old in good health.

The chain combines TRBV28 with TRBJ1-4; 12 bases fit TRBD1. Trimming took 3 bases from V and 4 from J; bases not matched to a gene: 3. This CDR3 region has 16 residues. The V gene's germline CDR1 is MDHEN and CDR2 SYDVKM. CDR3 amino acids: CASSLGQGAVNEKLFF. In DNA, the CDR3 is TGTGCCAGCAGTTTGGGACAGGGGGCAGTTAATGAAAAACTGTTTTTT.

The V call is TRBV25-1, the J call TRBJ1-6, with a weak D call TRBD1 (5 bases). CDR1 and CDR2 (germline): MGHDK, SYGVNS. V was cut by 3 bases and J by 7 bases, with 10 bases left in between. CDR3 length: 14 amino acids. The CDR3 DNA follows: TGTGCCAGCAGTGATTCAGGGCAGAATTCACCCCTCCACTTT. This encodes CASSDSGQNSPLHF.

The rearrangement joins TRBV28 to TRBJ2-3; D gene ambiguous. The V gene's germline CDR1 is MDHEN and CDR2 SYDVKM. V was clipped by 5 bases and J by 12 bases, with 18 bases between them. CDR3 length equals 13 residues. The CDR3 reads CASSPGGLRVQYF. In DNA, the CDR3 is TGTGCCAGCAGTCCCGGTGGTCTTCGGGTACAGTATTTT.

The V gene is TRBV7-3, the J gene TRBJ2-2; D is unresolved. The V gene's germline CDR1 is SGHTA and CDR2 FQGTGA. The CDR3 is 11 amino acids. Trimming took 8 bases from V and 6 from J, leaving 7 bases between them. As DNA, the CDR3 is TGTGCCAGCGGGTCACCCGGGGAGCTGTTTTTT. Residues: CASGSPGELFF. The whole variable domain, filled in from reference TRBV7-3 and TRBJ2-2, reads GAGVSQTPSNKVTEKGKYVELRCDPISGHTALYWYRQSLGQGPEFLIYFQGTGAADDSGLPNDRFFAVRPEGSVSTLKIQRTERGDSAVYLCASGSPGELFFGEGSRLTVL.

This clone came up a few times. The same CDR3 also results from other DNA sequences found in this sample. The J gene is TRBJ1-4, the V gene TRBV28, with 9 bases lining up with TRBD1. The CDR3 totals 15 residues. Trimming cost V 4 bases and J 6 bases; bases outside gene matches: 6. Germline V lookup: CDR1 MDHEN, CDR2 SYDVKM. For the CDR3, the DNA is TGTGCCAGCAGTTCCCCGGGACAGGGTGATGAAAAACTGTTTTTT. As protein: CASSSPGQGDEKLFF. The full variable domain, in which reference TRBV28 and TRBJ1-4 provide the parts outside the CDR3, is DVKVTQSSRYLVKRTGEKVFLECVQDMDHENMFWYRQDPGLGLRLIYFSYDVKMKEKGDIPEGYSVSREKKERFSLILESASTNQTSMYLCASSSPGQGDEKLFFGSGTQLSVL.

The chain has TRBV7-3 and TRBJ2-7; 9 bases match TRBD2. V lost 0 bases and J lost 0; bases outside the gene matches: 9. Germline loops: CDR1 SGHTA, CDR2 FQGTGA. There are 18 residues in the CDR3. The CDR3 nucleotides read TGTGCCAGCAGCTTAACGGGGCCCCTAGCGGGAACCTCCTACGAGCAGTACTTC. Amino acids: CASSLTGPLAGTSYEQYF.

The J gene is TRBJ2-1, the V gene TRBV19; a possible D gene is TRBD2 (5 bases). This CDR3 has 11 residues. CDR1 and CDR2 from the germline V gene are LNHDA and SQIVND (reference sequence). V lost 6 bases to trimming and J lost 10 bases, with 10 bases between them. The CDR3 reads CASSLAWEQFF. CDR3 in DNA: TGTGCCAGTAGCCTAGCATGGGAGCAGTTCTTC. Full variable domain (missing parts from reference TRBV19 and TRBJ2-1): DGGITQSPKYLFRKEGQNVTLSCEQNLNHDAMYWYRQDPGQGLRLIYYSQIVNDFQKGDIAEGYSVSREKKESFPLTVTSAQKNPTAFYLCASSLAWEQFFGPGTRLTVL.

The rearrangement uses TRBV27 and TRBJ2-7; a weak D match, TRBD2 (6 bases). CDR3 length: 16 residues. Trimming took off 6 bases at V and 0 bases at J, with 18 bases between the two ends. Looked up from germline, CDR1 is MNHEY and CDR2 is SMNVEV (reference sequence). CDR3 sequence: CASRTSGAVSSYEQYF. The DNA of the CDR3 is TGTGCCAGCAGAACCTCGGGAGCGGTAAGCTCCTACGAGCAGTACTTC.

The chain carries TRBV28 and TRBJ2-3; D not certain. The V end lost 3 bases, the J end lost 4 bases, and 8 bases lay between the germline ends. This CDR3 contains 13 residues. CDR1 and CDR2 (germline): MDHEN, SYDVKM. CDR3 residues: CASSLAQADTQYF. The DNA for the CDR3 is TGTGCCAGCAGTTTGGCGCAAGCAGATACGCAGTATTTT. The full variable domain, completed using reference TRBV28 and TRBJ2-3, is DVKVTQSSRYLVKRTGEKVFLECVQDMDHENMFWYRQDPGLGLRLIYFSYDVKMKEKGDIPEGYSVSREKKERFSLILESASTNQTSMYLCASSLAQADTQYFGPGTRLTVL.

The chain couples TRBV4-1 to TRBJ1-4, with 7 bases fitting TRBD1. The CDR3 is made up of 14 amino acids. Trimming took 4 bases from V and 4 from J; bases not matched to a gene: 3. CDR1 is MGHRA, CDR2 YSYEKL, per germline. The DNA of the CDR3 is TGCGCCAGCAGCCGTCGGGACAGTAATGAAAAACTGTTTTTT. Translating gives CASSRRDSNEKLFF.

The genes are TRBV7-2 and TRBJ1-4; D might be TRBD1 (5 bases). The CDR3 contains 14 residues. Germline-derived CDR1 and CDR2 are SGHTA and FQGNSA. V shed 3 bases and J shed 7 bases, with 12 bases lying between them. The CDR3 protein is CASSFIAGGEKLFF. The CDR3 nucleotides are TGTGCCAGCAGCTTCATCGCCGGGGGTGAAAAACTGTTTTTT.

The chain recombines TRBV29-1 with TRBJ2-1; a weak D match, TRBD1 (7 bases). This CDR3 contains 15 residues. Trimming left V 2 bases short and J 5 bases short, with 16 bases between. The germline gives CDR1 SQVTM, CDR2 ANQGSEA. The chain's CDR3 is CSVEIWPGGNNEQFF. The CDR3, as DNA: TGCAGCGTTGAAATCTGGCCAGGGGGGAACAATGAGCAGTTCTTC.

This chain uses TRBV29-1 with TRBJ1-1; D remains unclear. V gave up 4 bases and J gave up 5 bases, with 14 bases separating them. The CDR3 has 13 residues. The V gene's germline CDR1 is SQVTM and CDR2 ANQGSEA. In DNA, the CDR3 is TGCAGCGTTGTTGGCGGTCAACGAACTGAAGCTTTCTTT. Its translation: CSVVGGQRTEAFF.

V gene TRBV5-1 combines with J gene TRBJ2-3, with D possibly matching TRBD1 (7 bases). The CDR3 is made up of 16 amino acids. V was pared by 1 base and J by 2 bases, with 14 bases between. Germline-derived CDR1 and CDR2 are SGHRS and YFSETQ. In DNA, the CDR3 is TGCGCCAGCAGCTTGTCGCCAGGGGGGATCACAGATACGCAGTATTTT. Its protein is CASSLSPGGITDTQYF. Filled out from reference TRBV5-1 and TRBJ2-3, the complete variable domain reads KAGVTQTPRYLIKTRGQQVTLSCSPISGHRSVSWYQQTPGQGLQFLFEYFSETQRNKGNFPGRFSGRQFSNSRSEMNVSTLELGDSALYLCASSLSPGGITDTQYFGPGTRLTVL.

This clone was counted only a few times. The gene calls are TRBV11-2 and TRBJ2-1; D is unresolved. The CDR3 runs 12 residues. CDR1 and CDR2 from the germline V gene are SGHAT and FQNNGV. The V end was cut by 1 base, the J end by 10 bases, with 8 bases between. The CDR3 reads CASSLVGNEQFF. The CDR3 DNA reads as TGTGCCAGCAGCTTAGTCGGTAACGAGCAGTTCTTC.

The chain carries TRBV6-1 and TRBJ1-1; 8 bases agree with TRBD1. Per the germline V gene, CDR1 is MNHNS and CDR2 is SASEGT. After removal of 2 bases from V and 5 bases from J, the junction contained 7 bases not matched to a gene. CDR3 length: 15 residues. The CDR3 DNA follows: TGTGCCAGCAGTGAAATGGCAGGGGGCGTGACTGAAGCTTTCTTT. This sequence encodes CASSEMAGGVTEAFF.

The chain uses TRBV6-5 and TRBJ2-7; a weak D match, TRBD2 (5 bases). Germline V gene lookup returns CDR1 MNHEY and CDR2 SVGAGI. V was pared by 6 bases and J by 2 bases, with 11 bases between. The CDR3 is made up of 13 amino acids. The CDR3 DNA is TGTGCCAGCAGCCCGGGGATAGCCTACGAGCAGTACTTC. It yields the protein CASSPGIAYEQYF.

This sequence joins TRBV6-5 and TRBJ2-7; 8 bases are a match to TRBD1. CDR1 and CDR2 (germline): MNHEY, SVGAGI. The length of the CDR3 is 16 residues. Trimming took 0 bases from V and 5 from J; bases not matched to a gene: 9. CDR3 coding DNA: TGTGCCAGCAGTTACTCGAGTCCTGGACAGGGCGACGAGCAGTACTTC. Translated, it gives CASSYSSPGQGDEQYF.

The chain carries TRBV5-1 and TRBJ1-1, with D unresolved. This CDR3 has 15 amino acids. Germline-derived CDR1 and CDR2 are SGHRS and YFSETQ. The V gene lost 0 bases and the J gene lost 0 bases, with 9 bases spanning the gap. The CDR3 DNA reads TGCGCCAGCAGCTTGGCTGCGCAGATGAACACTGAAGCTTTCTTT. Protein sequence: CASSLAAQMNTEAFF.

Worth noting for this clone: Other DNA sequences in the same sample also yield this CDR3. V usage is TRBV7-9 and J usage is TRBJ1-1; unclear D gene. Trimming took off 6 bases at V and 0 bases at J, with 5 bases between the two ends. CDR1 and CDR2 from the germline V gene are SEHNR and FQNEAQ (reference sequence). The CDR3 length is 12 residues. CDR3 in DNA: TGTGCCAGCAGTCTGGTGAACACTGAAGCTTTCTTT. This encodes CASSLVNTEAFF.

This clone was seen a single time. The chain has TRBV6-4 and TRBJ2-3, with 8 bases aligning to TRBD2. The V and J ends lost 0 bases and 4 bases, in that order; junction bases with no gene match: 3. Germline V gene lookup returns CDR1 MRHNA and CDR2 SNTAGT. There are 15 residues in the CDR3. This chain's CDR3 is CASSDSTGGADTQYF. The CDR3, as DNA: TGTGCCAGCAGTGACTCTACGGGAGGGGCAGATACGCAGTATTTT.

The V and J genes are TRBV28 and TRBJ2-1, with 9 bases aligning to TRBD1. The CDR3 runs to 16 residues. V lost 5 bases and J lost 3; bases outside the gene matches: 8. CDR1 and CDR2 (germline): MDHEN, SYDVKM. CDR3 sequence reads: CASSRPGQGNYNEQFF. The DNA for the CDR3 is TGTGCCAGCAGTCGCCCGGGACAGGGAAACTACAATGAGCAGTTCTTC.

Only one count was recorded for this clone. The genes are TRBV9 and TRBJ1-1; TRBD1 matches at 9 bases. With 0 bases clipped from V and 1 base from J, the junction kept 1 base outside the gene matches. The V gene's germline CDR1 is SGDLS and CDR2 YYNGEE. This CDR3 has 15 residues. CDR3 sequence (DNA): TGTGCCAGCAGCGTAGTGGGACAGGGGAACACTGAAGCTTTCTTT. This translates into CASSVVGQGNTEAFF.

V usage is TRBV6-1 and J usage is TRBJ1-2; D is uncertain. With 7 bases removed from V and 0 bases from J, the gap between germline ends came to 12 bases. Germline CDR1 and CDR2: MNHNS and SASEGT. This CDR3 has 14 amino acids. DNA of the CDR3: TGTGCCAGCACCGGGCCCGAAGCTAACTATGGCTACACCTTC. It yields the protein CASTGPEANYGYTF.

The rearrangement uses TRBV28 and TRBJ1-4; unclear D gene. The CDR3 totals 15 residues. Deletions cut 2 bases from V and 8 bases from J, with 15 bases between. Germline V lookup: CDR1 MDHEN, CDR2 SYDVKM. The CDR3 bases are TGTGCCAGCAGTTTAATATACCGTAAGGACGAAAAACTGTTTTTT. Translating it yields CASSLIYRKDEKLFF. The variable domain in full, with the rest retrieved from reference TRBV28 and TRBJ1-4, is DVKVTQSSRYLVKRTGEKVFLECVQDMDHENMFWYRQDPGLGLRLIYFSYDVKMKEKGDIPEGYSVSREKKERFSLILESASTNQTSMYLCASSLIYRKDEKLFFGSGTQLSVL.

This chain connects TRBV7-6 to TRBJ2-7; D unclear. The CDR3 runs 12 residues. Germline assignment: CDR1 SGHVS and CDR2 FNYEAQ. Trimming stripped 5 bases from V and 6 bases from J, with 11 bases between. CDR3: CASSALDGEQYF. Here the CDR3 DNA reads TGTGCCAGCAGCGCCCTGGACGGCGAGCAGTACTTC.

This clone was seen just once. The J gene is TRBJ2-1, the V gene TRBV28, with 7 bases fitting TRBD1. The CDR3 loop spans 15 amino acids. Germline CDR1 and CDR2: MDHEN and SYDVKM. Trimming cost V 6 bases and J 1 base; bases outside gene matches: 6. CDR3 nucleotide sequence: TGTGCCAGCAGCACTCTACAGGGGTCCTACAATGAGCAGTTCTTC. Its protein is CASSTLQGSYNEQFF.

V and J are TRBV6-1 and TRBJ2-3, with 10 bases identical to TRBD1. V lost 8 bases, J lost 4 bases, and 3 bases stayed unmatched. Germline lookup yields CDR1 MNHNS and CDR2 SASEGT. The CDR3 loop spans 13 amino acids. The chain's CDR3 is CASRDRGADTQYF. In nucleotides, the CDR3 is TGTGCCAGCCGGGACAGGGGCGCAGATACGCAGTATTTT.